This passage covers 25 T cell receptor beta chains from one sample sequenced in a study of blood T cell repertoires in COVID-19. Profiling relied on immunoSEQ multiplex PCR, and the TCRdb table lists in-frame clones only, not all of them. The sample lists some 200,000 clones, 76% occurring once. The sequenced material came from peripheral blood. These receptor sequences come from a woman aged 45-60 years with active or convalescent COVID-19.

V and J are TRBV25-1 and TRBJ2-7; the match to TRBD1 covers 7 bases. With V trimmed by 7 bases and J by 6 bases, 9 bases remained unmatched. CDR1 and CDR2 (germline): MGHDK, SYGVNS. The CDR3 runs to 13 residues. The CDR3 protein is CASKGAGDGEQYF. As DNA, the CDR3 is TGTGCCAGCAAGGGGGCAGGGGATGGCGAGCAGTACTTC.

This CDR3 reads CASSSQGQGSYNSPLHF. In nucleotides, the CDR3 is TGTGCCAGCAGCTCACAGGGACAGGGCTCCTATAATTCACCCCTCCACTTT. This chain links TRBV5-5 with TRBJ1-6; 9 bases agree with TRBD1. The CDR3 is 17 amino acids. V was pared by 3 bases and J by 0 bases, with 4 bases of the junction left unmatched. Per the germline V gene, CDR1 is SGHKS and CDR2 is YYEKEE (reference sequence).

A single count supports this clone. V usage is TRBV19 and J usage is TRBJ2-1; the match to TRBD1 covers 8 bases. CDR3 size: 14 residues. The V gene end was trimmed by 3 bases and the J gene end by 7 bases; junction bases not matched to a gene: 5. The germline CDR1 and CDR2 sequences are LNHDA and SQIVND (reference sequence). The CDR3 loop reads CASSMGRDRNEQFF. The CDR3 nucleotides read TGTGCCAGTAGTATGGGCCGGGACAGGAATGAGCAGTTCTTC.

The chain carries TRBV7-2 and TRBJ2-5, with D possibly being TRBD1 (6 bases). This CDR3 has 13 residues. Per germline, CDR1 SGHTA and CDR2 FQGNSA. Trimming cost V 4 bases and J 5 bases, with 11 bases left between them. CDR3 coding DNA: TGTGCCAGCAGCTCCGACAGGTGGGAGACCCAGTACTTC. Protein product: CASSSDRWETQYF.

V is TRBV4-3 and J is TRBJ1-1; 10 bases are a match to TRBD1. Germline V lookup: CDR1 LGHNA, CDR2 YSLEER. V lost 4 bases and J lost 5; bases outside the gene matches: 13. CDR3 length: 17 residues. For the CDR3, the DNA is TGCGCCAGCAGCCGAGAGACAGGGGGCGACGTAGGGACTGAAGCTTTCTTT. This sequence encodes CASSRETGGDVGTEAFF.

V gene TRBV15 combines with J gene TRBJ2-7, with 9 bases fitting TRBD1. V shed 3 bases and J 0 bases; nucleotides not matched to a gene: 3. There are 15 residues in the CDR3. CDR1 LNHNV and CDR2 YYDKDF come from the germline V gene (reference sequence). The CDR3 reads CATSRVQGASYEQYF. The CDR3 region has the DNA TGTGCCACCAGCAGGGTACAGGGGGCCTCCTACGAGCAGTACTTC.

This clone was seen a few times. This chain links TRBV7-2 with TRBJ1-2; D not resolved. In germline, CDR1 is SGHTA, CDR2 FQGNSA. The CDR3 extends over 13 amino acids. Trimming took off 2 bases at V and 7 bases at J, with 11 bases between the two ends. The CDR3 spells CASSLRFVVGYTF. In nucleotides, the CDR3 is TGTGCCAGCAGCTTACGGTTTGTGGTTGGCTACACCTTC.

J is TRBJ2-3 and V is TRBV5-1; 9 nucleotides align to TRBD2. Trimming cost V 4 bases and J 0 bases; bases outside gene matches: 15. The germline V gene has CDR1 SGHRS and CDR2 YFSETQ. This CDR3 has 19 amino acids. CDR3 region: CASSAPRSGGRTSTDTQYF. The CDR3 DNA sequence: TGCGCCAGCAGCGCCCCCAGAAGCGGGGGGAGAACTAGCACAGATACGCAGTATTTT.

J is TRBJ1-4 and V is TRBV7-3; D is uncertain. The CDR3 totals 14 residues. Germline-derived CDR1 and CDR2 are SGHTA and FQGTGA. Deletions cut 6 bases from V and 0 bases from J, with 8 bases between. DNA for the CDR3: TGTGCCAGCAGTATACGGGCAACTAATGAAAAACTGTTTTTT. This sequence encodes CASSIRATNEKLFF.

This clone was found once. V gene TRBV6-6 combines with J gene TRBJ2-5, with 9 bases lining up with TRBD2. The CDR3 spans 16 residues. CDR1 MNHNY and CDR2 SVGAGI come from the germline V gene (reference sequence). J gave up 4 bases and V 5 bases, and 11 bases lay outside the gene matches. The CDR3 region has the DNA TGTGCCAGCAGTCCCATCGTAGCGGGGGTAGGAGAGACCCAGTACTTC. Protein: CASSPIVAGVGETQYF.

The chain carries TRBV7-8 and TRBJ1-2; 7 bases are shared with TRBD1. Per germline, CDR1 SGHVS and CDR2 FQNEAQ. CDR3 length: 14 residues. The V segment lost 0 bases and the J segment 5 bases; nucleotides outside the gene matches: 3. The CDR3 DNA is TGTGCCAGCAGCTTAGCGGGGACAGCGTATGGCTACACCTTC. Translating gives CASSLAGTAYGYTF.

The chain joins TRBV5-1 to TRBJ2-7, with D tentatively TRBD2 (6 bases). CDR3 size: 15 residues. CDR1 is SGHRS, CDR2 YFSETQ, per germline. Between the trimmed V and J ends, which lost 0 bases and 2 bases, there was a span of 12 bases. The CDR3 coding sequence is TGCGCCAGCAGCTTGGTCCAAAGCGGGCCCTACGAGCAGTACTTC. Translating gives CASSLVQSGPYEQYF.

The V call is TRBV4-3, the J call TRBJ1-2; the D gene is possibly TRBD1 (5 bases). The V and J ends lost 1 base and 4 bases respectively, with 13 bases between them. The CDR3 loop spans 15 amino acids. Looked up from germline, CDR1 is LGHNA and CDR2 is YSLEER. The DNA of the CDR3 is TGCGCCAGCAGCCAAGGGGTCCAGGGTAGCTATGGCTACACCTTC. Protein sequence: CASSQGVQGSYGYTF.

The chain joins TRBV7-6 to TRBJ1-5, with TRBD1 as a possible D gene (5 bases). V gave up 5 bases and J gave up 4 bases, with 12 bases separating them. CDR3 length equals 14 residues. Germline assignment: CDR1 SGHVS and CDR2 FNYEAQ. The CDR3 reads CASSLGRANQPQHF. The CDR3, as DNA: TGTGCCAGCAGCCTCGGCAGGGCGAATCAGCCCCAGCATTTT.

The chain uses TRBV18 and TRBJ2-5; perhaps TRBD2 as D (6 bases). CDR3 length: 15 amino acids. Germline CDR1 reads KGHSH; CDR2 reads LQKENI. Trimming stripped 4 bases from V and 2 bases from J, with 14 bases between. This CDR3 is CASSQSPGEQETQYF. The CDR3 nucleotides read TGTGCCAGCTCACAATCCCCGGGGGAACAAGAGACCCAGTACTTC.

The chain uses TRBV7-8 and TRBJ1-2; 8 bases fit TRBD1. CDR1 is SGHVS and CDR2 is FQNEAQ in the germline V gene. The trim removed 2 bases at V and 4 bases at J, leaving 3 bases unmatched. The CDR3 covers 14 residues. The CDR3 sequence: CASSLLQGGYGYTF. The CDR3 nucleotides are TGTGCCAGCAGCTTATTACAGGGGGGCTATGGCTACACCTTC. The complete variable domain, with remaining parts taken from reference TRBV7-8 and TRBJ1-2, reads GAGVSQSPRYKVAKRGQDVALRCDPISGHVSLFWYQQALGQGPEFLTYFQNEAQLDKSGLPSDRFFAERPEGSVSTLKIQRTQQEDSAVYLCASSLLQGGYGYTFGSGTRLTVV.

The rearrangement links TRBV7-2 to TRBJ2-7, with D possibly matching TRBD1 (6 bases). There are 16 residues in the CDR3. Trimming took off 4 bases at V and 6 bases at J, with 22 bases between the two ends. Germline lookup yields CDR1 SGHTA and CDR2 FQGNSA. The CDR3 protein is CASSSQGQTAGSEQYF. The CDR3 nucleotides are TGTGCCAGCAGCTCCCAAGGACAGACGGCAGGATCCGAGCAGTACTTC.

This clone was found a few times. The rearrangement links TRBV7-3 to TRBJ1-1; D ambiguous. This CDR3 contains 16 residues. Germline values: CDR1 SGHTA, CDR2 FQGTGA. V was pared by 2 bases and J by 0 bases, with 13 bases between. CDR3 in DNA: TGTGCCAGCAGCTTATCGGGGAGAGGTATGAACACTGAAGCTTTCTTT. As protein: CASSLSGRGMNTEAFF.

CDR3 protein: CASSEARAGIGHTEAFF. In DNA, the CDR3 is TGTGCCAGCAGTGAAGCTCGGGCAGGGATTGGGCACACTGAAGCTTTCTTT. V usage is TRBV6-1 and J usage is TRBJ1-1; D may be TRBD1 (5 bases). Trimming stripped 0 bases from V and 3 bases from J, with 17 bases between. Germline values: CDR1 MNHNS, CDR2 SASEGT. There are 17 residues in the CDR3.

The chain couples TRBV15 to TRBJ1-5; D not certain. The CDR3 totals 12 residues. CDR1 and CDR2 from the germline V gene are LNHNV and YYDKDF (reference sequence). The V and J ends lost 4 bases and 10 bases respectively, with 11 bases between them. This CDR3 reads CATSKAGEPQHF. In nucleotides, the CDR3 is TGTGCCACCAGCAAAGCCGGGGAACCCCAGCATTTT. Variable domain in full (rest from reference TRBV15 and TRBJ1-5): DAMVIQNPRYQVTQFGKPVTLSCSQTLNHNVMYWYQQKSSQAPKLLFHYYDKDFNNEADTPDNFQSRRPNTSFCFLDIRSPGLGDTAMYLCATSKAGEPQHFGDGTRLSIL.

Comments on this clone: This clone may be a read error of a much larger clone one base away. This chain uses TRBV15 with TRBJ1-5; possible D gene TRBD1, 5 bases. Germline V gene lookup returns CDR1 LNHNV and CDR2 YYDKDF (reference sequence). The V and J ends lost 8 bases and 4 bases respectively, with 21 bases between them. This CDR3 is built from 16 residues. For the CDR3, the DNA is TGTGCCACCTGCGGTGGGGGGTGGGGAGGGAATCAGCCCCAGCATTTT. This encodes CATCGGGWGGNQPQHF.

V is TRBV5-4 and J is TRBJ2-7; 7 positions agree with TRBD1. Losses at the gene ends were 4 bases for V and 3 bases for J; bases not matched to a gene: 10. CDR1 and CDR2 from the germline V gene are SGHNT and YYREEE (reference sequence). This CDR3 comprises 15 residues. The CDR3 DNA follows: TGTGCCAGCAGCGACCTGGAAGACAGGGACTACGAGCAGTACTTC. Its protein is CASSDLEDRDYEQYF.

The chain is built from TRBV4-3 and TRBJ1-2, with D possibly TRBD1 on 6 matching bases. Germline values: CDR1 LGHNA, CDR2 YSLEER. With 1 base removed from V and 4 bases from J, the gap between germline ends came to 16 bases. The CDR3 runs to 16 residues. This CDR3 is CASSQGGSRGAYGYTF. CDR3 nucleotide sequence: TGCGCCAGCAGCCAAGGAGGAAGCCGGGGGGCCTATGGCTACACCTTC.

The CDR3 region has the DNA TGTGCCAGCAGTCATGCAGGGGTCAGGGCCTATGGCTACACCTTC. This gives the protein CASSHAGVRAYGYTF. The chain has TRBV6-2 or TRBV6-3 and TRBJ1-2; tentative D call: TRBD1 (6 bases). The V gene's germline CDR1 is MNHEY and CDR2 SVGEGT. V shed 5 bases and J shed 4 bases, with 17 bases lying between them. The CDR3 is made up of 15 amino acids.

This clone was seen a handful of times. The chain recombines TRBV27 with TRBJ1-2; 10 nucleotides match TRBD1. From germline, CDR1 is MNHEY and CDR2 SMNVEV (reference sequence). The CDR3 consists of 14 residues. J gave up 3 bases and V 6 bases, and 4 bases lay outside the gene matches. The CDR3 reads CASRRQGADYGYTF. The CDR3 region has the DNA TGTGCCAGCAGGCGACAGGGGGCAGACTATGGCTACACCTTC.